The TCR beta chain described here comes from a study of blood T cell repertoires in COVID-19 (dated by TCRdb to 2019 to 2021). With respect to the entire study: Samples from collaborators originated in the United States, Italy and Spain and spanned both the acute and convalescent phases of COVID-19. The repertoires were released in a freely available public database meant as a resource for research on the immune response to SARS-CoV-2. Samples came from the ongoing ImmuneRACE study (first 160 participants) plus 1,254 subjects from 6 global collaborators. A de-identified subject ID, COVID-19 status, age in years and sex were almost always included in the sample metadata. Subjects who had been exposed to COVID-19, were actively infected with it, or had recovered from it provided the deeply sampled blood TCRbeta repertoires that made up the dataset. Where HLA class I and class II types were available, the types were taken from metadata supplied by the sample provider, not from assay-based typing. The prospective study material was composed of cDNA or gDNA derived from T cells, B-cell-depleted T cells, or PBMCs. Overall study outcomes, separate from this receptor: The amount of clinical and demographic metadata varied by source and participant and was provided uncurated.

TCRbeta CDR3 regions were amplified from genomic DNA using the immunoSEQ Assay, a bias-controlled multiplex PCR. The original methods were these. The number of nucleated cells in each sample was estimated by amplification of reference gene primers within the assay. To quantify the absolute abundance of each unique TCRbeta CDR3 rearrangement, sequence reads were collapsed and filtered. For each sample, productive Simpson clonality was calculated by taking the square root of Simpson's diversity index across productive rearrangements. In TCRdb, the immuneACCESS table is reduced to in-frame sequences with V and J assigned. These tables do not hold every clone; where another copy was compared, an unresolved V gene accounts for under half, and the others remain unexplained. That table supplies the V and J calls and clone size; D and trimming were determined from the DNA. In this sample the table shows 250,000 to 300,000 clones, 75% to 90% of which occur a single time. Around 13% of the sample comes from the top ten.

The cysteine opens and the phenylalanine closes a CDR3 of 13 amino acids. Solely the CDR3 DNA is kept, with 39 bases framed from the first base. V is cut by 0 bases and J by 5 bases, and the space between the germline ends is 11 bases. CDR1 and CDR2, per the germline V gene (reference sequence), are GTSNPN and SVGIG. One collaborating source in Seattle enrolled patients while the patients were actively infected and followed the patients over time throughout the course of disease. Whole blood was collected in K2EDTA tubes by collaborating institutions according to the institutions' own protocols. Collaborator samples were shipped for TCRbeta analysis as frozen whole blood, isolated PBMCs, or DNA extracted from either sample type. On this clone itself: It lacks a known antigen. No base quality values were provided; no much bigger clone lies one nucleotide off.

The receptor comes from a woman between 65 and 79 years old with COVID-19, enrolled during active disease. This chain is built from TRBV30 and TRBJ2-7, with TRBD2 as a weak D call on 5 bases. The sample consisted of peripheral blood. The CDR3 in this case is CAWSVLDIDEQYF. The nucleotide sequence reads TGTGCCTGGAGTGTACTAGACATAGACGAGCAGTACTTC.